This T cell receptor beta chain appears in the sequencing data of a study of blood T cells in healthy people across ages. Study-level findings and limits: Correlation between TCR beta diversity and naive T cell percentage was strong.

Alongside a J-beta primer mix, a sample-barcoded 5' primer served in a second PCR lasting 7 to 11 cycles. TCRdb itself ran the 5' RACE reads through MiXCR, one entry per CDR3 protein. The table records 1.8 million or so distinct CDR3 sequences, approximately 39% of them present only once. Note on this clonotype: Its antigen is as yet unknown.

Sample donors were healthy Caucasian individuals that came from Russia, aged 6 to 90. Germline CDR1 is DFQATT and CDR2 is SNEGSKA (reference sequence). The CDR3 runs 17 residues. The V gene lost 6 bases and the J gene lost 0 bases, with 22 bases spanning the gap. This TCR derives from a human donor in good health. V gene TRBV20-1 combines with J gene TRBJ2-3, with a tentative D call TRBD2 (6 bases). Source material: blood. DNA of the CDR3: TGCAGTGCGAGGCGACTGGCGGGGAGTACTAGCACAGATACGCAGTATTTT. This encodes CSARRLAGSTSTDTQYF.